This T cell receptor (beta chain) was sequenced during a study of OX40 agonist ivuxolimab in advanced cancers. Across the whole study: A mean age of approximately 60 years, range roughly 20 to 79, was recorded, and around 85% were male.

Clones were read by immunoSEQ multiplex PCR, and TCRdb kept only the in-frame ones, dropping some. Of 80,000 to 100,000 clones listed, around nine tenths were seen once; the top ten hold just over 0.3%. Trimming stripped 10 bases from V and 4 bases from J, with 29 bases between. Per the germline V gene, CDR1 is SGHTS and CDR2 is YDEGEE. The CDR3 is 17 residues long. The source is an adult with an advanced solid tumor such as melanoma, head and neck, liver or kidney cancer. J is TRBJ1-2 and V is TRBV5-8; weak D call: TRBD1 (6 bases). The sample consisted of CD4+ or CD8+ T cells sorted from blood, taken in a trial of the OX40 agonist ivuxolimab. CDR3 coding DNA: TGTGCCTACACCAGGGGTGGCAGGTCTCTCTCTTCCTATGGCTACACCTTC. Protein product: CAYTRGGRSLSSYGYTF.